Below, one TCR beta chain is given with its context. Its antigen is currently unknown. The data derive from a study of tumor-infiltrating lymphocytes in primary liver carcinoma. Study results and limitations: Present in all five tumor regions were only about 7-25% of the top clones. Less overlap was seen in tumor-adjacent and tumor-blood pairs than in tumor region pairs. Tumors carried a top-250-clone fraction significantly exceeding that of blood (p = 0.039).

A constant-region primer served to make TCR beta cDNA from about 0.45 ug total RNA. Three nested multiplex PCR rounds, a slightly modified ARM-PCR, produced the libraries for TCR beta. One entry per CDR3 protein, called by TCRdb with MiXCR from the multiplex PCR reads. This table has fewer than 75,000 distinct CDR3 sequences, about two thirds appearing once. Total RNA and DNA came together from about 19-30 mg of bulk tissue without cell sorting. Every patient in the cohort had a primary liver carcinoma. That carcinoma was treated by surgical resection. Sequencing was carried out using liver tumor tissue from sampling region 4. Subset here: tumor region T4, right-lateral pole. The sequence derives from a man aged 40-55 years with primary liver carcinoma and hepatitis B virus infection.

The DNA for the CDR3 is TGTGCCAGCAGCCAAGCGGCTAACGGGGTTTCATACGTACAGTACTTC. Its protein product is CASSQAANGVSYVQYF. The rearrangement links TRBV4-2 to TRBJ2-7; D perhaps matches TRBD2 (5 bases). V lost 1 base and J lost 10, with 23 bases in between. Germline V CDR1 and CDR2: LGHNA, YNFKEQ. This CDR3 has 16 amino acids.